These T cell receptor beta chains were read from a single sample in a study of T-cell memory formation after mild COVID-19. MiXCR, applied by TCRdb to the 5' RACE reads, yields one record per CDR3 protein. The top ten clones hold 20% to 25% of a sample with a few hundred thousand distinct CDR3 sequences, around 15% of them seen once. The sequenced sample consisted of PBMCs or a T cell subset sorted from them (not recorded which). The receptors shown here come from a man aged 18 to 30 who had mild COVID-19 (a few samples of this study predate the infection). Cell type and time point are not known. Each CDR3 is given with its conserved first and last residue. The D gene is left open where the match is weak. Expanded clones get a size class; other rows say once, few or many, or leave the size out.

size,length,D,V,J,DNA,CDR3
.,14,.,TRBV10-3,TRBJ2-4,TGTGCCATCAGTGAGGGGGGCCCCCAAAACATTCAGTACTTC,CAISEGGPQNIQYF
.,16,TRBD1,TRBV6-1,TRBJ1-5,TGTGCCAGCATCAAGAGGGGGCAGAATAGCAATCAGCCCCAGCATTTT,CASIKRGQNSNQPQHF
few,15,TRBD1,TRBV7-2,TRBJ2-3,TGTGCCAGCAGCCCCCGGACAGGCGGTCCAGATACGCAGTATTTT,CASSPRTGGPDTQYF
few,15,.,TRBV4-1,TRBJ2-7,TGCGCCAGCAGCCCAGGAGGCACAACCTCCTACGAGCAGTACTTC,CASSPGGTTSYEQYF
few,17,TRBD2,TRBV7-3,TRBJ2-3,TGTGCCAGCAGCCCCCGATTGGCGGGGGGGGCAGGAGATACGCAGTATTTT,CASSPRLAGGAGDTQYF
.,13,.,TRBV24-1,TRBJ1-2,TGTGCCACCAGTGAAACAGGGTCCTATGGCTACACCTTC,CATSETGSYGYTF
.,15,TRBD1,TRBV11-2,TRBJ1-5,TGTGCCAGCAGCTCCATGACAGGGATCAATGAGCCCCAGCATTTT,CASSSMTGINEPQHF
many,17,.,TRBV6-2/TRBV6-3,TRBJ1-6,TGTGCCAGCAGACCGTCCGGAGGTGCCGGAATAAATTCACCCCTCCACTTT,CASRPSGGAGINSPLHF
.,13,.,TRBV9,TRBJ2-1,TGTGCCAGCAGCGTAGAACTGACCTCCTGGCAGTTCTTC,CASSVELTSWQFF
.,15,.,TRBV29-1,TRBJ2-1,TGCAGCGTCCAAGGTGGGGAAAAACTCTACAATGAGCAGTTCTTC,CSVQGGEKLYNEQFF
few,15,.,TRBV12-3/TRBV12-4,TRBJ1-3,TGTGCCAGCAGTCGGAGGGGAGCTGGTGGAAACACCATATATTTT,CASSRRGAGGNTIYF
.,13,.,TRBV5-1,TRBJ1-1,TGCGCCAGCCATTCGGGCGGGAACACTGAAGCTTTCTTT,CASHSGGNTEAFF
.,10,.,TRBV20-1,TRBJ1-2,TGCAGTGCTAGAGGTTATGGCTACACCTTC,CSARGYGYTF
.,15,.,TRBV4-3,TRBJ1-1,TGCGCCAGCAGCCAAAGTTTAGAAGAGGGTTCTGAAGCTTTCTTT,CASSQSLEEGSEAFF
.,12,.,TRBV3-2,TRBJ2-3,TGTGCCAGCAGCCACGACAGAGATACGCAGTATTTT,CASSHDRDTQYF
few,16,TRBD1,TRBV7-9,TRBJ1-1,TGTGCCGGAACACCCCGGGAGGGGGCGTATCGCAATGAAGCTTTCTTT,CAGTPREGAYRNEAFF
few,16,TRBD1,TRBV20-1,TRBJ2-1,TGCAGTGCTAGATCGGGGACAGGGCGGGTTCCCAATGAGCAGTTCTTC,CSARSGTGRVPNEQFF
few,15,.,TRBV7-2,TRBJ2-5,TGTGCCAGCAGCTTAGGGGGTGACCTCCAAGAGACCCAGTACTTC,CASSLGGDLQETQYF
few,12,TRBD1,TRBV4-1,TRBJ1-1,TGCGCCAGCAGCTCGAAGGGGGCGGAAGCTTTCTTT,CASSSKGAEAFF
.,17,.,TRBV6-6,TRBJ2-3,TGTGCCAGCAGTTACTCGTTGGAGTTAGAACGCACAGATACGCAGTATTTT,CASSYSLELERTDTQYF
few,15,.,TRBV5-6,TRBJ2-3,TGTGCCAGCAGCTCCCCTACTTCTACCACAGATACGCAGTATTTT,CASSSPTSTTDTQYF
.,16,.,TRBV6-2/TRBV6-3,TRBJ1-6,TGTGCCAGCAGTTACTCGACCGGGGGGTTCAATTCACCCCTCCACTTT,CASSYSTGGFNSPLHF
few,15,.,TRBV4-1,TRBJ2-3,TGCGCCAGCAGCCAAGAGCTCACGGGCCCAGATACGCAGTATTTT,CASSQELTGPDTQYF
many,13,.,TRBV11-2,TRBJ2-1,TGTGCCAGCAGCTTAGTCCCTGGCCATGAGCAGTTCTTC,CASSLVPGHEQFF
few,14,TRBD2,TRBV12-3/TRBV12-4,TRBJ2-5,TGTGCCAGCAGTCGACTAGCGGTCCTAGAGACCCAGTACTTC,CASSRLAVLETQYF
.,14,.,TRBV7-2,TRBJ2-1,TGTGCCAGCAGCGTCGACGGGGCTTACAATGAGCAGTTCTTC,CASSVDGAYNEQFF
few,16,TRBD1,TRBV6-5,TRBJ1-1,TGTGCCAGCAGTTACTCATCGTCAGGGGGTAAGACTGAAGCTTTCTTT,CASSYSSSGGKTEAFF
.,16,.,TRBV21-1,TRBJ1-4,TGTGCCAGCACCCCCGGCGAGGGGACAGCTAATGAAAAACTGTTTTTT,CASTPGEGTANEKLFF
few,16,TRBD2,TRBV4-2,TRBJ2-5,TGTGCCAGCAGCAGCCGGTCTAGCGGGGGGCAAGAGACCCAGTACTTC,CASSSRSSGGQETQYF
few,16,TRBD2,TRBV10-2,TRBJ2-4,TGCGCCAGCGGATTCAGACTAGCGGGGGAGACTAACATTCAGTACTTC,CASGFRLAGETNIQYF
.,15,.,TRBV7-2,TRBJ1-6,TGTGCCAGCAGCTTAAGGGGACGAGGGCAATCACCCCTCCACTTT,CASSLRGRGQSPLHF
many,15,TRBD1,TRBV12-3/TRBV12-4,TRBJ2-3,TGTGCCAGCAGTTTAGTTGGACAGGGGACAGATACGCAGTATTTT,CASSLVGQGTDTQYF
.,14,TRBD1,TRBV25-1,TRBJ1-1,TGTGCCAGTTCGCCTTACGACAGGGAAACTGAAGCTTTCTTT,CASSPYDRETEAFF
.,11,.,TRBV29-1,TRBJ2-3,TGCAGCGAGAGTAGAGGAGGTACGCAGTATTTT,CSESRGGTQYF
few,13,.,TRBV20-1,TRBJ2-3,TGCAGTGCTAGGCCCCTCGTAGGAGATACGCAGTATTTT,CSARPLVGDTQYF
.,17,TRBD2,TRBV18,TRBJ2-1,TGTGCCAGCTCACCAAGGAGCGGGGGAACCTCCTACAATGAGCAGTTCTTC,CASSPRSGGTSYNEQFF
.,14,TRBD1,TRBV20-1,TRBJ1-1,TGCAGTGCTAGAGAAGGACAGGGGAACACTGAAGCTTTCTTT,CSAREGQGNTEAFF
few,14,.,TRBV7-2,TRBJ1-4,TGTGCCAGCAGCTTCTCAGGGGCGCGAGAAAAACTGTTTTTT,CASSFSGAREKLFF
few,18,.,TRBV4-1,TRBJ1-5,TGCGCCAGCAGCCAAGACGTTTCGGGGCCGCTTAGGGAACAGCCCCAGCATTTT,CASSQDVSGPLREQPQHF
.,14,.,TRBV7-6,TRBJ1-1,TGTGCCAGCAGCTTCCCGGGTCAGACCACTGAAGCTTTCTTT,CASSFPGQTTEAFF
.,16,TRBD2,TRBV28,TRBJ2-1,TGTGCCAGCAGGTCAGCGGGGGGGTTGTCCTACAATGAGCAGTTCTTC,CASRSAGGLSYNEQFF
few,14,.,TRBV6-5,TRBJ2-1,TGTGCCAGCAAGATTGGGGGGCTAGAGGATGAGCAGTTCTTC,CASKIGGLEDEQFF
.,13,.,TRBV7-9,TRBJ2-7,TGTGCCAGCAGCTCAAGCGGAGTCTACGAGCAGTACTTC,CASSSSGVYEQYF
.,16,.,TRBV7-8,TRBJ2-1,TGTGCCAGCAGCTCACTTAGGGCGGACTCGGGGAATGAGCAGTTCTTC,CASSSLRADSGNEQFF
.,12,.,TRBV7-6,TRBJ2-5,TGTGCCAGCAGCGGCGCCCAAGAGACCCAGTACTTC,CASSGAQETQYF
.,14,.,TRBV3-1,TRBJ1-6,TGTGCCAGCACCTTACAGACCTATAATTCACCCCTCCACTTT,CASTLQTYNSPLHF
few,14,.,TRBV7-9,TRBJ1-2,TGTGCCAGCAGCTTATCAGGACCCTCTTATGGCTACACCTTC,CASSLSGPSYGYTF
few,16,TRBD1,TRBV4-1,TRBJ1-2,TGCGCCAGCAGCGCGATAGAGGGGACAGCTAACTATGGCTACACCTTC,CASSAIEGTANYGYTF